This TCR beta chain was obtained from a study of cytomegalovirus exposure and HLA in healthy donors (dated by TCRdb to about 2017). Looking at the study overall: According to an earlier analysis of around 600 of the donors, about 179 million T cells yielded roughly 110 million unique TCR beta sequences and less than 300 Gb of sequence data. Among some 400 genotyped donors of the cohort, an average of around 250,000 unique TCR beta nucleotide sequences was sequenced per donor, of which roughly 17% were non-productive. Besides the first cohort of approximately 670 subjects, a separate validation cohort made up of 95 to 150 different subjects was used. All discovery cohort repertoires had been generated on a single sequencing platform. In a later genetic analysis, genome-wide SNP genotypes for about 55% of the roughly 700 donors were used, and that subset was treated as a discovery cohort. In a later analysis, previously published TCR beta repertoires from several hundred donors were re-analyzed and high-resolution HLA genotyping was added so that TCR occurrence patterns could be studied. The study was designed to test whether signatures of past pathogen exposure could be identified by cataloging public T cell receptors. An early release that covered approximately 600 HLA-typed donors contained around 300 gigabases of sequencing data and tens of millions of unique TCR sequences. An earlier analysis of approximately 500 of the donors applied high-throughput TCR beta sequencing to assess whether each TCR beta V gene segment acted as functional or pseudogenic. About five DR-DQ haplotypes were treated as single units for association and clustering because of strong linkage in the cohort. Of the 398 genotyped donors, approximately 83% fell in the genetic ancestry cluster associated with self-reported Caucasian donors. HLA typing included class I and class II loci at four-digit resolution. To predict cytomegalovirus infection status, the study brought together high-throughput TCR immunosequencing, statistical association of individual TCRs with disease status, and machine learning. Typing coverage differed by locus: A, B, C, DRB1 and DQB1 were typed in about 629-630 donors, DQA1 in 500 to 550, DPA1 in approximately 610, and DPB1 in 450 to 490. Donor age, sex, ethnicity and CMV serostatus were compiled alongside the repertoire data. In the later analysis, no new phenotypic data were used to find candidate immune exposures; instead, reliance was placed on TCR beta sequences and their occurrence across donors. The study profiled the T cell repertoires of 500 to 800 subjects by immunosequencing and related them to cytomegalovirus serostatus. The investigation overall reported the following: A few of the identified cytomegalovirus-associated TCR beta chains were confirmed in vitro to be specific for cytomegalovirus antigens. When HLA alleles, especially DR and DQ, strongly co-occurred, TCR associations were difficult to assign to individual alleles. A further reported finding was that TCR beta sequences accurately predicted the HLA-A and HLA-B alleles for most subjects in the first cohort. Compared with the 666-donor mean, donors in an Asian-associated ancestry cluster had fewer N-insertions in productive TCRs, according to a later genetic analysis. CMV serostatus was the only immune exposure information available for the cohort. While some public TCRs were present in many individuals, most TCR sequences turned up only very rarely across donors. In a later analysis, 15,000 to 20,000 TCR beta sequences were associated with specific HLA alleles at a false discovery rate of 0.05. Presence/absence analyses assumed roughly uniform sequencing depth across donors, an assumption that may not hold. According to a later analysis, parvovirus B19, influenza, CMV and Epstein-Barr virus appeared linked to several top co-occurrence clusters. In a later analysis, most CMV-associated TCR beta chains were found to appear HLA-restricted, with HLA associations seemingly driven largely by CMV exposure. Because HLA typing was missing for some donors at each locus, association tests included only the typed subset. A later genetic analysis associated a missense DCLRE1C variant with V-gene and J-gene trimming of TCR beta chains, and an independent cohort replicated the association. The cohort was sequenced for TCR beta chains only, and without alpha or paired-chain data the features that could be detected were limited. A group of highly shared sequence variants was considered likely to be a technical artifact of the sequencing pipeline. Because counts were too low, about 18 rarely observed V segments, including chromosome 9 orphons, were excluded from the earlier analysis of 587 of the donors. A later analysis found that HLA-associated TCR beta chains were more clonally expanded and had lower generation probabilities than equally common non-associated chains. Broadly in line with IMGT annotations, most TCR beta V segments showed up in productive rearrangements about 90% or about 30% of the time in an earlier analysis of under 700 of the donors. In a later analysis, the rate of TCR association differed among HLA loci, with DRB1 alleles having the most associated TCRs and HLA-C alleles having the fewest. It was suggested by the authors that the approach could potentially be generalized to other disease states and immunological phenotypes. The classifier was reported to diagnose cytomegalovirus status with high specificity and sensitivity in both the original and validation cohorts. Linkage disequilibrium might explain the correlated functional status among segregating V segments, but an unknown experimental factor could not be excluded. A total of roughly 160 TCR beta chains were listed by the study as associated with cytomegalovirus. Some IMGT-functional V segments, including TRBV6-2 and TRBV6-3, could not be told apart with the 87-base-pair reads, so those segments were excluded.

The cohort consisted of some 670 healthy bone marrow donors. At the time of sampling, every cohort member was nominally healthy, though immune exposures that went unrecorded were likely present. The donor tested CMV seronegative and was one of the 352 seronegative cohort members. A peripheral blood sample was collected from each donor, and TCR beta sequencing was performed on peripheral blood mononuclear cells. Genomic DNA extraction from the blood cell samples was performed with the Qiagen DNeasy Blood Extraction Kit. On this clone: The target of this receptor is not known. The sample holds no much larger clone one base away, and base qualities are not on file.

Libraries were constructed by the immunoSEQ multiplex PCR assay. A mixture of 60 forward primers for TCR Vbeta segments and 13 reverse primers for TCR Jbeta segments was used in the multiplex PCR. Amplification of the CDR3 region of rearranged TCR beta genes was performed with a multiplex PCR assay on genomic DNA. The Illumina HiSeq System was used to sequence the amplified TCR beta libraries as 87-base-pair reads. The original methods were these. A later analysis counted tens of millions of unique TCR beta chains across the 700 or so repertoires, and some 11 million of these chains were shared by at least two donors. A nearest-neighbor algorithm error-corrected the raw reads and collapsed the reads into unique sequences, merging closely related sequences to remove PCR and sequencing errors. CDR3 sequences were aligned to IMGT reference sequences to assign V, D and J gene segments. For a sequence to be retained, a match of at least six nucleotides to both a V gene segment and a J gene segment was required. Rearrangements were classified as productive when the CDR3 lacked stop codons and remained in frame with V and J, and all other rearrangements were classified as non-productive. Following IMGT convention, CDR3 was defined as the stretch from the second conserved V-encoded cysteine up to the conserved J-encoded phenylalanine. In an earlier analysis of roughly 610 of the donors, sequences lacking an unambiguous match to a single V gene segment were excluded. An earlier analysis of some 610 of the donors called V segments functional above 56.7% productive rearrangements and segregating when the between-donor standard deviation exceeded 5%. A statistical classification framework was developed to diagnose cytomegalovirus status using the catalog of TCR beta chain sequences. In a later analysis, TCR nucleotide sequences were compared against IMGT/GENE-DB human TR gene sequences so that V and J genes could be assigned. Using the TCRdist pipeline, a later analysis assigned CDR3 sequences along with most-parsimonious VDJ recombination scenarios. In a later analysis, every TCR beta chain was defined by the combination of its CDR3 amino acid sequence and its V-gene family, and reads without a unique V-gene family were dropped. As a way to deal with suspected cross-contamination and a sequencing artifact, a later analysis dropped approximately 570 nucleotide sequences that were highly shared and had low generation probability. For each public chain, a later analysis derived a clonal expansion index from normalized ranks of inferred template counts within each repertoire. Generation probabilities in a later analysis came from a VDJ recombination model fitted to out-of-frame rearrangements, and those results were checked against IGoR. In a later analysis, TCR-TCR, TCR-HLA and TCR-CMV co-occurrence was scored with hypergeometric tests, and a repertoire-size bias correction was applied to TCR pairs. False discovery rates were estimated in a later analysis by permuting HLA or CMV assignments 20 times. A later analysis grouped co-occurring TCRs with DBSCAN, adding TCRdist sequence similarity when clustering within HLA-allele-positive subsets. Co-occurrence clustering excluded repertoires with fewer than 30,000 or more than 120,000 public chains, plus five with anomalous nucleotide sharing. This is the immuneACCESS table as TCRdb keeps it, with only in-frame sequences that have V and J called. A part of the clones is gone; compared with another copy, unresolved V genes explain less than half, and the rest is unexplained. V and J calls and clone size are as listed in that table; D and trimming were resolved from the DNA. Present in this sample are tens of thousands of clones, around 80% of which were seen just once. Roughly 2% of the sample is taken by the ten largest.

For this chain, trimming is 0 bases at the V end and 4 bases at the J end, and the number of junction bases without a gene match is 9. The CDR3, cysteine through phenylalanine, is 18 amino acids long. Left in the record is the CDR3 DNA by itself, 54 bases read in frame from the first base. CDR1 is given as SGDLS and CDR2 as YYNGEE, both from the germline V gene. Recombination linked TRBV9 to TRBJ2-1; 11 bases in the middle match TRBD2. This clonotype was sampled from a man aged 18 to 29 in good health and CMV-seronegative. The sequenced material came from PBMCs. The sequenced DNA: TGTGCCAGCAGCGTAGCACTGGGGGGGACTAGCGGATACAATGAGCAGTTCTTC. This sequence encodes CASSVALGGTSGYNEQFF. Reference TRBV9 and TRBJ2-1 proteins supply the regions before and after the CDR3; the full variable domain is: DSGVTQTPKHLITATGQRVTLRCSPRSGDLSVYWYQQSLDQGLQFLIQYYNGEERAKGNILERFSAQQFPDLHSELNLSSLELGDSALYFCASSVALGGTSGYNEQFFGPGTRLTVL.